What follows are 9 T cell receptor beta chains derived from one specimen sequenced in a study of T-cell memory formation after mild COVID-19. MiXCR was run by TCRdb on the 5' RACE reads, yielding one entry per CDR3 protein. This table has roughly 86,000 distinct CDR3 sequences, about 13% appearing once. The sequencing input was PBMCs or a T cell subset sorted from them (not recorded which). The source is an adult woman who had mild COVID-19 (a few samples of this study predate the infection). Cell type and time point are not known.

The chain combines TRBV3-1 with TRBJ1-5; a weak D match, TRBD1 (6 bases). CDR3 length equals 14 residues. Germline V gene lookup returns CDR1 LGHDT and CDR2 YNNKEL (reference sequence). The V gene lost 6 bases and the J gene lost 6 bases, with 15 bases spanning the gap. The DNA for the CDR3 is TGTGCCAGCAGACTAACGGGGGCAGGTCAGCCCCAGCATTTT. Its protein is CASRLTGAGQPQHF. The full variable domain, its missing parts supplied by reference TRBV3-1 and TRBJ1-5, is DTAVSQTPKYLVTQMGNDKSIKCEQNLGHDTMYWYKQDSKKFLKIMFSYNNKELIINETVPNRFSPKSPDKAHLNLHINSLELGDSAVYFCASRLTGAGQPQHFGDGTRLSIL.

The gene calls are TRBV6-5 and TRBJ2-3; 7 positions agree with TRBD1. In germline, CDR1 is MNHEY, CDR2 SVGAGI. The ends lost 8 bases at V and 0 bases at J; junction bases unmatched: 8. There are 15 residues in the CDR3. The chain's CDR3 is CASRQGVASTDTQYF. DNA of the CDR3: TGTGCCAGCCGTCAGGGGGTAGCAAGCACAGATACGCAGTATTTT.

The CDR3 region has the DNA TGTGCCAGCAGCCAAGGTCTAGCGGGAGGCTACACCGGGGAGCTGTTTTTT. This gives the protein CASSQGLAGGYTGELFF. V is TRBV4-2 and J is TRBJ2-2; 11 nucleotides line up with TRBD2. The V and J ends lost 1 base and 3 bases, in that order; junction bases with no gene match: 4. The germline V gene has CDR1 LGHNA and CDR2 YNFKEQ. The CDR3 sequence is 17 residues long.

This chain connects TRBV20-1 to TRBJ1-1, with TRBD1 matching 9 bases. From germline, CDR1 is DFQATT and CDR2 SNEGSKA (reference sequence). J was trimmed by 1 base and V by 7 bases; bases with no gene match: 4. The CDR3 has 13 residues. CDR3 DNA sequence: TGCAGTGTAAGGGACAGGGCGAACACTGAAGCTTTCTTT. Translation: CSVRDRANTEAFF.

The genes are TRBV4-1 and TRBJ2-1, with TRBD2 as a possible D gene (5 bases). The CDR3 length is 12 residues. The V and J ends lost 5 bases and 12 bases respectively, with 14 bases between them. Germline V gene sequence: CDR1 MGHRA, CDR2 YSYEKL. As DNA, the CDR3 is TGCGCCAGCAGCACCGGGGATTGGGGGCAGTTCTTC. It encodes CASSTGDWGQFF.

As concerns this clonotype: The CDR3 carries no conserved terminal phenylalanine or tryptophan, so it likely arises from a read error. The limits of the CDR3 on the DNA are not certain, so only TCRdb's listed CDR3 is given. The chain is built from TRBV30 and TRBJ2-3; TRBD2, as called in the table, went unchecked against the DNA. Germline V gene sequence: CDR1 GTSNPN, CDR2 SVGIG (reference sequence). The CDR3 totals 16 residues, both ends included. The CDR3 protein is CAWSSPGLADKYPLYT.

The chain employs TRBV5-6 and TRBJ2-3; no reliable D call. CDR1 is SGHDT and CDR2 is YYEEEE in the germline V gene. Trimming shortened V by 4 bases and J by 2 bases, and 17 bases separated the two germline ends. The CDR3 consists of 16 residues. The CDR3 reads CASSLGVGGTTDTQYF. The CDR3 DNA reads as TGTGCCAGCAGCCTCGGTGTGGGCGGAACCACAGATACGCAGTATTTT.

This rearrangement joins TRBV29-1 to TRBJ2-7; possibly TRBD1 or TRBD2 for D (5 bases each). Germline V lookup: CDR1 SQVTM, CDR2 ANQGSEA. V shed 2 bases and J shed 2 bases, with 10 bases lying between them. The CDR3 runs 13 residues. CDR3 coding DNA: TGCAGCGTTGAACTCAGGGAGACCTACGAGCAGTACTTC. This codes for CSVELRETYEQYF.

The chain joins TRBV7-8 to TRBJ2-2, with 7 bases lining up with TRBD1. V lost 5 bases and J lost 3; bases outside the gene matches: 9. CDR3 length: 16 residues. CDR1 SGHVS and CDR2 FQNEAQ come from the germline V gene. DNA of the CDR3: TGTGCCAGCAGCCTTTCGGACAGGCGATACACCGGGGAGCTGTTTTTT. It yields the protein CASSLSDRRYTGELFF.